Below, 5 T cell receptor beta chains from the same sample are listed, as sequenced in a study of T cells in Graves' hyperthyroidism and ophthalmopathy. The TCR beta CDR3 regions underwent amplification using RNA transcripts as the source. The primer set for the first-round RT-PCR of the TCR CDR3 was HTBI. TCRdb processed the multiplex PCR reads anew with MiXCR; each CDR3 protein has one entry. The repertoire holds 600,000 to 700,000 distinct CDR3 sequences, with 45% as singletons. The sequenced material came from peripheral blood or thyroid tissue (not recorded which). Source of these receptors: an adult man with Graves' disease, either hyperthyroidism or ophthalmopathy (not recorded which).

To note about this clonotype: Given a much more abundant clone one base away, this may be a read error. This rearrangement joins TRBV9 to TRBJ1-1, with unresolved D. Germline CDR1 SGDLS, CDR2 YYNGEE. The CDR3 extends over 13 amino acids. The CDR3 DNA follows: TGTGCCAGCAGCGTAGGGCAGCACACTGAAGCTCTCTTT. It translates to CASSVGQHTEALF.

The CDR3 DNA follows: TGTGCCAGCAGAGGACTGGGGGGTGTGAACACTGAAGCTTTCTTT. Its protein is CASRGLGGVNTEAFF. V usage is TRBV7-9 and J usage is TRBJ1-1; tentative D call: TRBD1 (5 bases). The length of the CDR3 is 15 residues. Trimming took off 6 bases at V and 0 bases at J, with 14 bases between the two ends. Looked up from germline, CDR1 is SEHNR and CDR2 is FQNEAQ (reference sequence).

This chain joins TRBV7-6 and TRBJ2-7, with D perhaps matching TRBD1 (6 bases). V was cut by 6 bases and J by 2 bases, with 20 bases left in between. The germline CDR1 and CDR2 sequences are SGHVS and FNYEAQ. The CDR3 runs 16 residues. The DNA for the CDR3 is TGTGCCAGCAGACCTACCCAATACAGGGTCCCCTACGAGCAGTACTTC. The encoded protein is CASRPTQYRVPYEQYF.

The V and J genes are TRBV5-1 and TRBJ1-1; no firm D call. Germline CDR1 reads SGHRS; CDR2 reads YFSETQ. This CDR3 spans 13 amino acids. Trimming cost V 1 base and J 3 bases, with 7 bases left between them. The CDR3 DNA reads TGCGCCAGCAGCTTGTTGGCAGACACTGAAGCTTTCTTT. Translating it yields CASSLLADTEAFF.

V and J are TRBV6-5 and TRBJ2-7; D may correspond to TRBD1 or TRBD2 (7 bases each). Germline V gene data show CDR1 as MNHEY and CDR2 as SVGAGI. V was clipped by 5 bases and J by 3 bases, with 20 bases between them. CDR3 size: 16 residues. This CDR3 reads CASSPQGGTGVYEQYF. The CDR3 coding sequence is TGTGCCAGCAGTCCTCAGGGGGGGACTGGCGTCTACGAGCAGTACTTC.